Presented here are 14 T cell receptor beta chains from one specimen sequenced in a study of vaccination and CD4 T cells after COVID-19. Antigen specificity for these receptors is unknown. Treatment denoted: 10-day PBMC culture with coronavirus spike peptide pools or control peptides (ViraFEST assay). With the Oncomine TCR Beta short-read assay, DNA from cultured CD4+ T cells was sequenced. TCRdb re-called the PCR reads with MiXCR, one entry per CDR3 protein. Altogether under 30,000 distinct CDR3 sequences are present, roughly 39% being singletons, with the ten largest covering 6% to 9%. Sequencing used CD4+ T cells from blood, cultured in vitro. The receptors here all came from a human donor who had recovered from COVID-19.

The gene calls are TRBV25-1 and TRBJ1-2; D is ambiguous. The CDR3 extends over 13 amino acids. Germline V gene sequence: CDR1 MGHDK, CDR2 SYGVNS. The V end lost 8 bases, the J end lost 2 bases, and 12 bases lay between the germline ends. In DNA form, the CDR3 reads TGTGCCAGCTGTCGATCGGGAAACTATGGCTACACCTTC. This gives the protein CASCRSGNYGYTF.

This clonotype was found once. The rearrangement links TRBV28 to TRBJ1-5, with TRBD1 matching 7 bases. The junction had 8 bases not matched to a gene; V was cut back by 3 bases and J by 6 bases. This CDR3 comprises 15 residues. Germline-derived CDR1 and CDR2 are MDHEN and SYDVKM. The CDR3 nucleotides read TGTGCCAGCAGTTTCGGGGGACAGAGGGGTCAGCCCCAGCATTTT. Encoded protein: CASSFGGQRGQPQHF. The full variable domain, completed using reference TRBV28 and TRBJ1-5, is DVKVTQSSRYLVKRTGEKVFLECVQDMDHENMFWYRQDPGLGLRLIYFSYDVKMKEKGDIPEGYSVSREKKERFSLILESASTNQTSMYLCASSFGGQRGQPQHFGDGTRLSIL.

In this sample, this clonotype turned up a few times. The V call is TRBV19, the J call TRBJ1-2, with TRBD1 as a possible D gene (5 bases). Deletions cut 3 bases from V and 8 bases from J, with 16 bases between. Germline V lookup: CDR1 LNHDA, CDR2 SQIVND (reference sequence). This CDR3 contains 14 residues. The CDR3 spells CASSIRDGVRGYTF. DNA of the CDR3: TGTGCCAGTAGTATCCGGGACGGGGTTAGAGGCTACACCTTC.

The V call is TRBV12-3 or TRBV12-4, the J call TRBJ2-2; D tentatively fits TRBD1 or TRBD2 (5 bases each). The CDR3 is 15 residues long. V was pared by 6 bases and J by 4 bases, with 15 bases between. CDR3: CASRPWDVGTGELFF. CDR3 DNA sequence: TGTGCCAGCAGACCCTGGGACGTTGGCACCGGGGAGCTGTTTTTT.

This clonotype was found a few times. The chain links TRBV25-1 to TRBJ2-5; 7 bases are a match to TRBD1. Trimming removed 3 bases from V and 1 base from J; junction bases left unmatched: 11. The CDR3 runs to 17 residues. The germline V gene encodes CDR1 MGHDK and CDR2 SYGVNS. Here the CDR3 DNA reads TGTGCCAGCAGTGAGGAGGACAGGCCCGAACTCCAAGAGACCCAGTACTTC. This codes for CASSEEDRPELQETQYF.

This rearrangement joins TRBV12-3 or TRBV12-4 to TRBJ2-7; maybe TRBD1 (6 bases). V was pared by 4 bases and J by 2 bases, with 9 bases between. This CDR3 has 13 residues. For the CDR3, the DNA is TGTGCCAGCAGTTCGGACAGAACCTACGAGCAGTACTTC. As protein: CASSSDRTYEQYF.

The V gene is TRBV18, the J gene TRBJ2-7, with 10 bases lining up with TRBD1. The V gene end was trimmed by 4 bases and the J gene end by 2 bases; junction bases not matched to a gene: 8. The germline V gene encodes CDR1 KGHSH and CDR2 LQKENI. The CDR3 is 16 residues long. The CDR3 spells CASSLTGGANTYEQYF. CDR3 in DNA: TGTGCCAGCTCACTGACAGGGGGCGCGAATACCTACGAGCAGTACTTC.

V gene TRBV29-1 combines with J gene TRBJ2-7; the D is unclear. Germline V lookup: CDR1 SQVTM, CDR2 ANQGSEA. The CDR3 is 13 residues long. Between the trimmed V and J ends, which lost 5 bases and 0 bases, there was a span of 11 bases. The CDR3 coding sequence is TGCAGCGTTATTTTCCTAATCTCCTACGAGCAGTACTTC. This sequence encodes CSVIFLISYEQYF.

This chain links TRBV20-1 with TRBJ2-3; D possibly corresponds to TRBD1 (5 bases). Germline CDR1 DFQATT, CDR2 SNEGSKA (reference sequence). V was shortened by 6 bases and J by 3 bases, with 13 bases between the two germline ends. This CDR3 has 13 residues. CDR3 region: CSASGKRTDTQYF. CDR3 nucleotides: TGCAGTGCCTCAGGGAAGAGGACAGATACGCAGTATTTT.

This clonotype was seen only a few times. V usage is TRBV7-2 and J usage is TRBJ1-6; D is undetermined. V lost 5 bases, J lost 12 bases, and 17 bases lay in between. The V gene's germline CDR1 is SGHTA and CDR2 FQGNSA. This CDR3 spans 14 amino acids. The CDR3 region has the DNA TGTGCCAGCAGCCTAATACCGCAAAAGAAACCCCTCCACTTT. The encoded protein is CASSLIPQKKPLHF.

This clonotype was seen a handful of times. The chain couples TRBV27 to TRBJ2-5; D may match TRBD1 or TRBD2 (5 bases each). Germline V gene data show CDR1 as MNHEY and CDR2 as SMNVEV (reference sequence). CDR3 size: 14 residues. Deletions cut 3 bases from V and 5 bases from J, with 13 bases between. For the CDR3, the DNA is TGTGCCAGCAGTTTTTTGGGCAGGGAGGAGACCCAGTACTTC. Its protein product is CASSFLGREETQYF.

This clonotype appeared a few times. This chain uses TRBV10-3 with TRBJ2-3; 12 nucleotides align to TRBD2. The CDR3 spans 17 residues. Germline V lookup: CDR1 ENHRY, CDR2 SYGVKD. The V segment lost 2 bases and the J segment 0 bases; nucleotides outside the gene matches: 3. This chain's CDR3 is CAISEPSGGDSTDTQYF. CDR3 nucleotide sequence: TGTGCCATCAGTGAGCCTAGCGGGGGGGATAGCACAGATACGCAGTATTTT.

This clonotype was seen a few times. The rearrangement uses TRBV6-1 and TRBJ2-3; D not resolved. CDR1 and CDR2 (germline): MNHNS, SASEGT. The CDR3 runs to 13 residues. The V and J ends lost 3 bases and 4 bases respectively, with 8 bases between them. CDR3 amino acids: CASSDRVADTQYF. In nucleotides, the CDR3 is TGTGCCAGCAGTGATAGGGTAGCAGATACGCAGTATTTT.

This clonotype was detected only a few times. The gene calls are TRBV7-8 and TRBJ1-6; 7 bases fit TRBD1. Trimming removed 5 bases from V and 7 bases from J; junction bases left unmatched: 5. The CDR3 spans 14 residues. Germline V gene data show CDR1 as SGHVS and CDR2 as FQNEAQ. The CDR3 loop is CASSGGGGNSPLHF. The CDR3 nucleotides read TGTGCCAGCAGCGGGGGAGGGGGCAATTCACCCCTCCACTTT. The variable domain in full, with the rest retrieved from reference TRBV7-8 and TRBJ1-6, is GAGVSQSPRYKVAKRGQDVALRCDPISGHVSLFWYQQALGQGPEFLTYFQNEAQLDKSGLPSDRFFAERPEGSVSTLKIQRTQQEDSAVYLCASSGGGGNSPLHFGNGTRLTVT.